One sample yielded the 20 T cell receptor beta chains listed below, sequenced in a study of blood T cells in healthy people across ages. With a J-beta primer mix and a sample-barcoded 5' primer, a second PCR ran roughly 6 to 11 cycles. TCRdb re-called the 5' RACE reads with MiXCR, one entry per CDR3 protein. Here the sample spans about 670,000 distinct CDR3 sequences, about 51% being singletons. The sample was blood. These receptor sequences come from an elderly woman in good health.

Ten or more counts support this clonotype. This chain links TRBV7-2 with TRBJ2-1; no firm D call. There are 13 residues in the CDR3. V lost 6 bases and J lost 4, with 10 bases in between. CDR1 and CDR2 (germline): SGHTA, FQGNSA. In DNA, the CDR3 is TGTGCCAGCAGTCCTGGGTGGTACAATGAGCAGTTCTTC. Translation: CASSPGWYNEQFF.

This chain joins TRBV5-1 and TRBJ1-4; 8 bases line up with TRBD1. J gave up 4 bases and V 7 bases, and 3 bases lay outside the gene matches. This CDR3 is 13 amino acids long. Germline V lookup: CDR1 SGHRS, CDR2 YFSETQ. CDR3 protein: CASRQGSNEKLFF. Here the CDR3 DNA reads TGCGCCAGCCGACAGGGGAGTAATGAAAAACTGTTTTTT. The full variable domain, its missing parts supplied by reference TRBV5-1 and TRBJ1-4, is KAGVTQTPRYLIKTRGQQVTLSCSPISGHRSVSWYQQTPGQGLQFLFEYFSETQRNKGNFPGRFSGRQFSNSRSEMNVSTLELGDSALYLCASRQGSNEKLFFGSGTQLSVL.

Regarding this clonotype: With a much larger clone just one base away, this may be a read error. The chain carries TRBV29-1 and TRBJ2-1; TRBD1 might be the D (5 bases). Germline CDR1 and CDR2: SQVTM and ANQGSEA. This CDR3 is 11 amino acids long. The CDR3 loop reads CKGPSYNEQFF. The CDR3 nucleotides are TGCAAGGGGCCATCCTACAATGAGCAGTTCTTC.

The V call is TRBV5-4, the J call TRBJ2-1, with D perhaps matching TRBD2 (6 bases). Judging by the DNA end, TRBJ2-7 fits better; the J call may be wrong. Germline loops: CDR1 SGHNT, CDR2 YYREEE (reference sequence). This CDR3 region has 14 residues. The CDR3 bases are TGTGCCAGCAGCTTGTCTGTCATGCGGGGCGAGCAGTACTTC. It yields the protein CASSLSVMRGEQYF.

The rearrangement joins TRBV10-3 to TRBJ2-1; 7 nucleotides align to TRBD1. Trimming at V came to 2 bases and at J to 6 bases, leaving 7 bases not matched to a gene. This CDR3 region has 15 residues. The V gene's germline CDR1 is ENHRY and CDR2 SYGVKD. In DNA form, the CDR3 reads TGTGCCATCAGTGAGGAGGGGGCCTGGAGCAATGAGCAGTTCTTC. Protein product: CAISEEGAWSNEQFF.

The chain couples TRBV27 to TRBJ2-3, with 8 bases identical to TRBD1. J lost 6 bases, V lost 10 bases, and 12 bases had no gene match. The CDR3 contains 14 residues. Germline V CDR1 and CDR2: MNHEY, SMNVEV (reference sequence). CDR3 sequence reads: CANNTGGPPDTQYF. The DNA for the CDR3 is TGTGCCAACAATACAGGGGGGCCCCCCGATACGCAGTATTTT.

V gene TRBV4-1 combines with J gene TRBJ2-1; 12 bases are shared with TRBD2. The germline gives CDR1 MGHRA, CDR2 YSYEKL. The CDR3 spans 15 residues. With V trimmed by 1 base and J by 7 bases, 2 bases remained unmatched. The CDR3 nucleotides are TGCGCCAGCAGCCAAGGGACTAGCGGGGTGAATGAGCAGTTCTTC. It specifies CASSQGTSGVNEQFF.

This chain connects TRBV7-8 to TRBJ2-3, with TRBD2 matching 8 bases. Germline CDR1 reads SGHVS; CDR2 reads FQNEAQ. V dropped 5 bases and J dropped 2; count of bases not matched to a gene: 9. The CDR3 has 16 residues. For the CDR3, the DNA is TGTGCCAGCAGCCCCCTAGCGGGCTCCCCCACAGATACGCAGTATTTT. Translating gives CASSPLAGSPTDTQYF.

The V and J genes are TRBV24-1 and TRBJ1-5, with D possibly matching TRBD1 (5 bases). CDR1 is KGHDR, CDR2 SFDVKD, per germline. The CDR3 loop spans 17 amino acids. With 7 bases removed from V and 3 bases from J, the gap between germline ends came to 21 bases. Here the CDR3 reads CATSGVGGSGNNQPQHF. CDR3 sequence (DNA): TGTGCCACCAGCGGAGTGGGGGGATCGGGGAACAATCAGCCCCAGCATTTT.

The sample holds many counts of this clonotype. This chain uses TRBV27 with TRBJ2-3; no firm D call. CDR1 and CDR2 from the germline V gene are MNHEY and SMNVEV (reference sequence). Between the trimmed V and J ends, which lost 5 bases and 2 bases, there was a span of 20 bases. This CDR3 is built from 17 residues. The CDR3 here is CASSVWWPPRDTDTQYF. DNA of the CDR3: TGTGCCAGCAGTGTATGGTGGCCCCCGCGTGACACAGATACGCAGTATTTT.

Regarding this clonotype: Being one base from a much bigger clone, this may be a read error. The genes are TRBV2 and TRBJ2-5; 13 bases are a match to TRBD2. Germline-derived CDR1 and CDR2 are SNHLY and FYNNEI. This CDR3 has 21 residues. The ends lost 5 bases at V and 11 bases at J; junction bases unmatched: 29. CDR3 sequence reads: CASSSRPYRDRGLAGLNEQYF. As DNA, the CDR3 is TGTGCCAGCAGTTCTCGACCCTACAGAGACCGGGGACTAGCGGGATTAAATGAGCAGTACTTC.

This clonotype was observed at least ten times. The rearrangement links TRBV28 to TRBJ2-5; D may correspond to TRBD1 or TRBD2 (5 bases each). The CDR3 is 14 amino acids. Germline CDR1 MDHEN, CDR2 SYDVKM. V lost 7 bases, J lost 1 base, and 13 bases lay in between. CDR3 bases: TGTGCCAGCACCCTGGTGGGGACCCAAGAGACCCAGTACTTC. Its protein is CASTLVGTQETQYF.

The CDR3 sequence is CSASSGYSGNTIYF. DNA for the CDR3: TGCAGCGCCTCGTCGGGGTACTCTGGAAACACCATATATTTT. The rearrangement uses TRBV29-1 and TRBJ1-3; D gene ambiguous. The CDR3 extends over 14 amino acids. CDR1 and CDR2 (germline): SQVTM, ANQGSEA. Trimming pared 7 bases from V and 0 bases from J, leaving 13 bases between. The whole variable domain, filled in from reference TRBV29-1 and TRBJ1-3, reads SAVISQKPSRDICQRGTSLTIQCQVDSQVTMMFWYRQQPGQSLTLIATANQGSEATYESGFVIDKFPISRPNLTFSTLTVSNMSPEDSSIYLCSASSGYSGNTIYFGEGSWLTVV.

Turning to this clonotype: This clone may be a read error of a much larger clone one base away. The J gene is TRBJ1-1, the V gene TRBV24-1; D unclear. This CDR3 spans 13 amino acids. The V gene's germline CDR1 is KGHDR and CDR2 SFDVKD. The germline V and J ends were trimmed by 4 bases and 5 bases, with 10 bases remaining between them. CDR3 DNA: TGTGCCACCAGTGAGTTCGGTCGGACTGAAGCTTTCTTT. Translated: CATSEFGRTEAFF.

This clonotype was found many times. This sequence joins TRBV2 and TRBJ2-1; D is ambiguous. V dropped 6 bases and J dropped 7 bases, with 7 bases sitting between them. This CDR3 is 11 amino acids long. CDR1 and CDR2 (germline): SNHLY, FYNNEI. The CDR3 nucleotides are TGTGCCAGCAGCGCCCTTAATGAGCAGTTCTTC. Translated, it gives CASSALNEQFF. The entire variable domain, with the rest obtained from reference TRBV2 and TRBJ2-1, is as follows: EPEVTQTPSHQVTQMGQEVILRCVPISNHLYFYWYRQILGQKVEFLVSFYNNEISEKSEIFDDQFSVERPDGSNFTLKIRSTKLEDSAMYFCASSALNEQFFGPGTRLTVL.

In its sample, this clonotype was seen many times. This sequence joins TRBV20-1 and TRBJ2-5; 7 nucleotides line up with TRBD1. CDR1 and CDR2 from the germline V gene are DFQATT and SNEGSKA (reference sequence). Trimming at V came to 0 bases and at J to 4 bases, leaving 8 bases not matched to a gene. This CDR3 contains 15 residues. CDR3: CSARERGLGGETQYF. CDR3 DNA sequence: TGCAGTGCTAGAGAAAGGGGGCTAGGAGGAGAGACCCAGTACTTC.

In this sample, this clonotype turned up many times. The chain employs TRBV7-9 and TRBJ1-2; D remains ambiguous. Trimming removed 5 bases from V and 7 bases from J, with 11 bases in between. Looked up from germline, CDR1 is SEHNR and CDR2 is FQNEAQ (reference sequence). The CDR3 runs to 12 residues. The CDR3 is CASSPDGLGYTF. Here the CDR3 DNA reads TGTGCCAGCAGCCCAGACGGGCTTGGCTACACCTTC.

The gene calls are TRBV2 and TRBJ2-3; no reliable D call. The CDR3 totals 14 residues. Trimming shortened V by 3 bases and J by 1 base, and 8 bases separated the two germline ends. Per the germline V gene, CDR1 is SNHLY and CDR2 is FYNNEI. CDR3 bases: TGTGCCAGCAGTGACAGCAGCCGCACAGATACGCAGTATTTT. It codes for CASSDSSRTDTQYF.

This clonotype was counted only a few times. This CDR3 reads CASTPSTGKEAQYF. The CDR3 coding sequence is TGCGCCAGCACTCCATCCACCGGGAAGGAGGCCCAGTACTTC. The genes are TRBV5-1 and TRBJ2-7; maybe TRBD2 (5 bases). Trimming shortened V by 6 bases and J by 10 bases, and 23 bases separated the two germline ends. CDR1 is SGHRS, CDR2 YFSETQ, per germline. CDR3 length: 14 residues.

The J gene is TRBJ2-4, the V gene TRBV4-2, with D perhaps TRBD1 (6 bases). The DNA matches TRBJ2-7 better at its end, which makes the J call doubtful. The CDR3 contains 17 residues. The V gene's germline CDR1 is LGHNA and CDR2 YNFKEQ. The CDR3 coding sequence is TGTGCCAGCAGCCAAGATGCGGGTCAGGGGTCGTCCTACGAGCAGTACTTC. Encoded protein: CASSQDAGQGSSYEQYF.